This T cell receptor (beta chain) was sequenced for a study of T cell repertoires in cytomegalovirus infection. At the level of the study: Public TCR beta signatures marked donors with CMV infection and the matching HLA.

From the reads, TCRdb called clonotypes with MiXCR, one entry per CDR3 protein. The table has approximately 110,000 distinct CDR3 sequences, roughly 39% seen once; the top ten hold about two thirds. The CDR3 length is 15 residues. V was clipped by 7 bases and J by 2 bases; unmatched bases: 8. CDR1 and CDR2 (germline): SEHNR, FQNEAQ (reference sequence). This clonotype has ten or more counts. Its antigen is unidentified. The chain uses TRBV7-9 and TRBJ2-3; 8 bases line up with TRBD2. This specimen consisted of CD8+ T cells from cultured PBMCs, obtained from culture after CMV antigen stimulation. The TCR comes from a human donor in good health (CMV status not recorded). Some clones in this sample may be carry-over from other donors' samples. Here the CDR3 reads CASTRGEKDTDTQYF. Written as DNA, the CDR3 is TGTGCCAGCACGCGGGGGGAGAAAGACACAGATACGCAGTATTTT.